The clone carrying this TCR beta chain was observed a few times. What it binds is not known. These data belong to a study of beta chain features in type 1 diabetes. General study points: Lower insertion and higher deletion counts appeared at VDJ junctions in type 1 diabetes patients. Patients showed naive, central memory and Treg TCRB repertoires that appeared more similar than those of healthy donors.

V was trimmed by 0 bases and J by 4 bases, leaving 7 bases between them. The CDR3 spans 14 residues. Germline lookup yields CDR1 SGHTA and CDR2 FQGNSA. Sequenced material consisted of expressed TCRB transcripts (all of the isolated RNA was reverse transcribed). Data came from immunoSEQ multiplex PCR; TCRdb stores just in-frame clones and leaves some out. Of about 240,000 clones listed, 27% are singletons. The V call is TRBV7-2, the J call TRBJ2-1, with D maybe TRBD1 (5 bases). The clonotype was recovered from a man aged 25-40 years in good health. The source material was central memory CD4+ T cells from blood. The CDR3 DNA follows: TGTGCCAGCAGCTTAGCGCGGACATACAATGAGCAGTTCTTC. Its translation is CASSLARTYNEQFF.